Detailed here is one T cell receptor (beta chain). As yet, its antigen is unknown. The test was conducted at deep level. Splitting of each subset's genomic DNA was done evenly across several immunoSEQ plates. The assay was immunoSEQ multiplex PCR, and TCRdb's table has in-frame clones only and misses some. The data contain roughly 2.2 million clones, about 92% of them singletons. This record comes from a study of shared clonotypes between healthy human individuals. Study details: Researchers assigned three CD4 naive, three CD4 memory, two CD8 naive and one CD8 memory plate to each donor. The study, taken as a whole, reports: For naive CD4 cells, approximately 4.8% of clonotypes were shared across a handful of donors.

Germline V gene data show CDR1 as SGHDN and CDR2 as FVKESK. The CDR3 length is 11 residues. V gave up 4 bases and J gave up 9 bases, with 7 bases separating them. V is TRBV14 and J is TRBJ2-1, with unresolved D. The TCR originated in a man between 18 and 35 years old in good health. Some clones in this sample may be carry-over from other donors' samples. Input material: naive CD4+ T cells from PBMCs. Subset here: CD45RA+ positively selected. The CDR3 region has the DNA TGTGCCAGCAGCCCCAATCGTGAGCAGTTCTTC. Its protein is CASSPNREQFF.